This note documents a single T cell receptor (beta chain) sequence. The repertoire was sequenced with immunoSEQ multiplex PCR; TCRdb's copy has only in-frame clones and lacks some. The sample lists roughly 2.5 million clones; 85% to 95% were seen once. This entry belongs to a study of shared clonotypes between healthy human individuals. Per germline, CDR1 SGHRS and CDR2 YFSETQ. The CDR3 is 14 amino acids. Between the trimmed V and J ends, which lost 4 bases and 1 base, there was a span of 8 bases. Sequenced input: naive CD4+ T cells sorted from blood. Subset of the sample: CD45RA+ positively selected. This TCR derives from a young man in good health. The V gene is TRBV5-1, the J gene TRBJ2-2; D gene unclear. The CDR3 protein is CASSSLENTGELFF. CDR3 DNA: TGCGCCAGCAGCAGTCTGGAGAACACCGGGGAGCTGTTTTTT.